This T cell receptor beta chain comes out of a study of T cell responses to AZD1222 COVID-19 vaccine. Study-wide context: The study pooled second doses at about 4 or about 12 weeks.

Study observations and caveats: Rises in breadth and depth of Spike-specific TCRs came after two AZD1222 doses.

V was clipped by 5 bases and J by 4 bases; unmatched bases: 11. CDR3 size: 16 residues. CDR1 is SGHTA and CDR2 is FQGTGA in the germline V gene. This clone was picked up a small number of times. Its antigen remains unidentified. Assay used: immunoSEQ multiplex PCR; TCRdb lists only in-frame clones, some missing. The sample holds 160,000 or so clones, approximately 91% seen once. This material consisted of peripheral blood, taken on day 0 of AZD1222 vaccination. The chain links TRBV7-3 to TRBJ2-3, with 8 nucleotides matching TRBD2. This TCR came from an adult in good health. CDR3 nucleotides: TGTGCCAGCAGCCAGAAGAGCGGGAGTCGGTCAGATACGCAGTATTTT. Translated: CASSQKSGSRSDTQYF. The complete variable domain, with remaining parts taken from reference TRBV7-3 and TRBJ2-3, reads GAGVSQTPSNKVTEKGKYVELRCDPISGHTALYWYRQSLGQGPEFLIYFQGTGAADDSGLPNDRFFAVRPEGSVSTLKIQRTERGDSAVYLCASSQKSGSRSDTQYFGPGTRLTVL.